This T cell receptor (beta chain) emerged from a study of control samples from healthy donors and cancer patients. Germline V CDR1 and CDR2: SGHTA, FQGNSA. The CDR3 length is 16 residues. V gave up 6 bases and J gave up 1 base, with 16 bases separating them. This clone was recorded only once. Data came from immunoSEQ multiplex PCR; TCRdb stores just in-frame clones and leaves some out. The sample lists 65,000 to 95,000 clones, around nine tenths occurring once. The material sequenced was blood. This receptor was obtained from a man aged 50 to 60 in good health. The chain is built from TRBV7-2 and TRBJ1-5; weak D call: TRBD1 (5 bases). The CDR3, as DNA: TGTGCCAGCAGTTCTGTCCGGGGCGCAAGCAATCAGCCCCAGCATTTT. As protein: CASSSVRGASNQPQHF.